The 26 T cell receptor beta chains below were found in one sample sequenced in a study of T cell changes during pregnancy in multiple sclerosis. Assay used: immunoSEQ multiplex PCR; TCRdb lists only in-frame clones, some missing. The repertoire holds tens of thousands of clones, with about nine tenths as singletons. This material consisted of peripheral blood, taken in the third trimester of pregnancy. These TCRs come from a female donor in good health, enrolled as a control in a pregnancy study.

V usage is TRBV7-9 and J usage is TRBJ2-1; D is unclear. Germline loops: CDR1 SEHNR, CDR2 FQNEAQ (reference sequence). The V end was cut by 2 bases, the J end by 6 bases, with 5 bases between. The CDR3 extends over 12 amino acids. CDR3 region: CASSLNSNEQFF. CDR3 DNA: TGTGCCAGCAGCTTAAACAGCAATGAGCAGTTCTTC.

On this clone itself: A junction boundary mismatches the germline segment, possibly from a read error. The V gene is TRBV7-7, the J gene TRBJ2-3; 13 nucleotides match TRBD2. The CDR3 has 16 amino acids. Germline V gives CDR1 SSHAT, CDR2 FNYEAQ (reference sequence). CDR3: CASSKLAGGPGDTQYF. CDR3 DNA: TGTGCTAGCAGCAAACTAGCGGGAGGGCCTGGAGATACGCAGTATTTT.

The CDR3 region is CASSEGTYSGNTIYF. CDR3 coding DNA: TGTGCCAGCAGTGAGGGGACATACTCTGGAAACACCATATATTTT. This rearrangement joins TRBV2 to TRBJ1-3, with D perhaps matching TRBD1 (6 bases). Germline lookup yields CDR1 SNHLY and CDR2 FYNNEI. Trimming removed 3 bases from V and 0 bases from J, with 9 bases in between. CDR3 length: 15 residues.

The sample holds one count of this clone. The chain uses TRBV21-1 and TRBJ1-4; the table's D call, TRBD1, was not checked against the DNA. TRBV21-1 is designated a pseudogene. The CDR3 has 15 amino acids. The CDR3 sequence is CASSKRTGWDEKLFF. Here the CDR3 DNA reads TGTGCCAGCAGCAAGAGGACAGGGTGGGATGAAAAACTGTTTTTT.

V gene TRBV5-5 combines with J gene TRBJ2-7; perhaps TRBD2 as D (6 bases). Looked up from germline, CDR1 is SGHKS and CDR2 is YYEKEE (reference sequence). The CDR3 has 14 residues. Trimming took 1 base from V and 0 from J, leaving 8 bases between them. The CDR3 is CASSLWEVSYEQYF. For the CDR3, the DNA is TGTGCCAGCAGCTTGTGGGAGGTCTCCTACGAGCAGTACTTC.

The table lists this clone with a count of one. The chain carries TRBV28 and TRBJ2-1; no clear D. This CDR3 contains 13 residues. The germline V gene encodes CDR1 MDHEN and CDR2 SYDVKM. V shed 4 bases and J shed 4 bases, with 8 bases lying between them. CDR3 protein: CASSSLIYNEQFF. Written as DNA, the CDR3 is TGTGCCAGCAGTTCACTTATTTACAATGAGCAGTTCTTC.

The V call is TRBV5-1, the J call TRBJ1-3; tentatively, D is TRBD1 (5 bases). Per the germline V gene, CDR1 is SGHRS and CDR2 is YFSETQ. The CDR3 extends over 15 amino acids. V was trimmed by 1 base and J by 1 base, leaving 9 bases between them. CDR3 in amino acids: CASSLTGVSGNTIYF. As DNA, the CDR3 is TGCGCCAGCAGCTTGACGGGGGTATCTGGAAACACCATATATTTT.

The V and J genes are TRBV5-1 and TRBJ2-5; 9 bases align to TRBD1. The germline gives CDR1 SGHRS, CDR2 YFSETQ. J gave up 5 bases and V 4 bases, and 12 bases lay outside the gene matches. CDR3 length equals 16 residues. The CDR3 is CASSPLDGGTGETQYF. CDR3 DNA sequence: TGCGCCAGCAGCCCACTCGATGGGGGGACAGGGGAGACCCAGTACTTC.

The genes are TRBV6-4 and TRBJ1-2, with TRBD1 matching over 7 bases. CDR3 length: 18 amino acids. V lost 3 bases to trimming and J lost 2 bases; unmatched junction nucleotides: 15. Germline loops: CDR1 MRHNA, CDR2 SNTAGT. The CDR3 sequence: CASSEVGTVNFLNYGYTF. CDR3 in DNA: TGTGCCAGCAGTGAAGTGGGGACAGTCAATTTTTTAAACTATGGCTACACCTTC.

This chain's CDR3 is CASSWGTGGTEAFF. The CDR3 bases are TGTGCCAGCAGCTGGGGGACAGGAGGGACTGAAGCTTTCTTT. This rearrangement joins TRBV5-6 to TRBJ1-1; TRBD1 agrees at 8 bases. The V and J ends lost 3 bases and 5 bases, in that order; junction bases with no gene match: 6. Germline loops: CDR1 SGHDT, CDR2 YYEEEE. This CDR3 has 14 residues.

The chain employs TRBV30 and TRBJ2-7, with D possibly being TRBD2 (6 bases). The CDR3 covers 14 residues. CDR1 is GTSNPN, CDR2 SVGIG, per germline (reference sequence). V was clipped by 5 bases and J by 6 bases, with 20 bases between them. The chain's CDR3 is CAWSAGHEAGEQYF. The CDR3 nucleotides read TGTGCCTGGTCTGCGGGGCACGAAGCGGGCGAGCAGTACTTC.

For the CDR3, the DNA is TGTGCCAGTCAAGAGGGCCTGAACACTGAAGCTTTCTTT. It yields the protein CASQEGLNTEAFF. The chain joins TRBV19 to TRBJ1-1; D remains unclear. This CDR3 contains 13 residues. V was cut by 8 bases and J by 0 bases, with 10 bases left in between. Germline values: CDR1 LNHDA, CDR2 SQIVND (reference sequence).

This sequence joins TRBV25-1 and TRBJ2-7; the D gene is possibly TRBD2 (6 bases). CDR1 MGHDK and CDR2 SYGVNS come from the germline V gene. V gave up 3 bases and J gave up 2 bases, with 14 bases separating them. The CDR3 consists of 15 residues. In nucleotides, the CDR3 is TGTGCCAGCAGTGACCCCGGGACTGGGACCTACGAGCAGTACTTC. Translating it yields CASSDPGTGTYEQYF.

CDR3 coding DNA: TGTGCCACCAGCAGAGATAGGGGCAGGGACTCAGGAAACACCATATATTTT. Its protein is CATSRDRGRDSGNTIYF. The chain is built from TRBV15 and TRBJ1-3; D perhaps matches TRBD1 (5 bases). Trimming cost V 0 bases and J 4 bases, with 16 bases left between them. In germline, CDR1 is LNHNV, CDR2 YYDKDF (reference sequence). The CDR3 is made up of 17 amino acids.

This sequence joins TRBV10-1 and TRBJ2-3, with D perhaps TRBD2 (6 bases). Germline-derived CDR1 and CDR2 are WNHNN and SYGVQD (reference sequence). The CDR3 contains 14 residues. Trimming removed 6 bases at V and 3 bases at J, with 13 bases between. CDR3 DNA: TGCGCCAGCAGCGAACGACTAGATACAGATACGCAGTATTTT. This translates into CASSERLDTDTQYF.

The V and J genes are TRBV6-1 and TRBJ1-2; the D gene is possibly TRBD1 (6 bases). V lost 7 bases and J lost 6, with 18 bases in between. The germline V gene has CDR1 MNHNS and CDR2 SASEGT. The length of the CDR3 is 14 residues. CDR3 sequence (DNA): TGTGCCAGCATCGAGATTCCAGGGGACCATGGCTACACCTTC. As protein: CASIEIPGDHGYTF.

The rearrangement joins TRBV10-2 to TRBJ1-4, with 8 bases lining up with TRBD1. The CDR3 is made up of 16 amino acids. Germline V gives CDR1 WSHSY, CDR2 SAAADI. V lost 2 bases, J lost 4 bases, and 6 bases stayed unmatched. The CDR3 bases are TGCGCCAGCAGTGAGGGCAGGGGGCAAGTTAATGAAAAACTGTTTTTT. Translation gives CASSEGRGQVNEKLFF.

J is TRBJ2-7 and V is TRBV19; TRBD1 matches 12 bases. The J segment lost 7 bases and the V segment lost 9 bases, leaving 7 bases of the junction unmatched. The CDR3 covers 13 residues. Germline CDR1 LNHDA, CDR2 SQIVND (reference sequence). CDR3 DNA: TGTGCCAGCGGGGACAGGGGGCCTAGAGAGCAGTACTTC. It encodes CASGDRGPREQYF.

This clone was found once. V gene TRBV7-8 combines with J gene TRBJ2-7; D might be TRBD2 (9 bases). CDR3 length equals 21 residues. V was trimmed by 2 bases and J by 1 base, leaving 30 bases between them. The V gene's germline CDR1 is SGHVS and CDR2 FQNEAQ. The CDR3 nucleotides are TGTGCCAGCAGCTTAACCCCTTTGAGGACAGGGTGGCTAGCGGGATCCTACGAGCAGTACTTC. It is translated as CASSLTPLRTGWLAGSYEQYF.

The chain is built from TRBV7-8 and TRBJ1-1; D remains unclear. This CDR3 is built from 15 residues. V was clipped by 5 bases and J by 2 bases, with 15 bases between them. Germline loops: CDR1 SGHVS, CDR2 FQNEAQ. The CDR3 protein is CASSPLGGRNTEAFF. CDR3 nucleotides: TGTGCCAGCAGCCCTTTGGGTGGGCGAAACACTGAAGCTTTCTTT.

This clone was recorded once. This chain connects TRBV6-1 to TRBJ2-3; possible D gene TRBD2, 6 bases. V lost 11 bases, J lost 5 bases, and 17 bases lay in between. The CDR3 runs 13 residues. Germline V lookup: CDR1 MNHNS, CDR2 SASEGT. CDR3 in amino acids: CAGARGWEDTQYF. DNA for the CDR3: TGTGCCGGAGCTCGGGGGTGGGAAGATACGCAGTATTTT.

The CDR3 here is CASSWGTGGDYGYTF. CDR3 bases: TGTGCCAGCAGTTGGGGGACAGGGGGCGACTATGGCTACACCTTC. The V gene is TRBV6-5, the J gene TRBJ1-2; 12 nucleotides agree with TRBD1. The CDR3 length is 15 residues. V was pared by 4 bases and J by 3 bases, with 3 bases of the junction left unmatched. Germline V gene sequence: CDR1 MNHEY, CDR2 SVGAGI.

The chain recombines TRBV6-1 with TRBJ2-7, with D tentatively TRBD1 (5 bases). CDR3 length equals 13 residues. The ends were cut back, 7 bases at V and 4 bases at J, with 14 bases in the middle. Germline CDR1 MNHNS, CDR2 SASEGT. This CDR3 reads CASKGVSIYEQYF. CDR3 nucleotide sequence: TGTGCCAGCAAAGGGGTTAGTATATACGAGCAGTACTTC.

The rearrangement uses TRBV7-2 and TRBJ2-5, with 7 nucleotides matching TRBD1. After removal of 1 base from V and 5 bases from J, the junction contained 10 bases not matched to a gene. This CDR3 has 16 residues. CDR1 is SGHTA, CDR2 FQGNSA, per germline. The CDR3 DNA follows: TGTGCCAGCAGCTTAGGCCCCGGGACAGACGGGGAGACCCAGTACTTC. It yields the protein CASSLGPGTDGETQYF.

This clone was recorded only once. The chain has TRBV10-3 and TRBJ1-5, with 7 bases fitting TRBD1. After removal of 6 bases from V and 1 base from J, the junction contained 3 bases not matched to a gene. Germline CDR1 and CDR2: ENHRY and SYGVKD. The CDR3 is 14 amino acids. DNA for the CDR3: TGTGCCATCAGGTCGACAGGGAGCAATCAGCCCCAGCATTTT. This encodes CAIRSTGSNQPQHF.

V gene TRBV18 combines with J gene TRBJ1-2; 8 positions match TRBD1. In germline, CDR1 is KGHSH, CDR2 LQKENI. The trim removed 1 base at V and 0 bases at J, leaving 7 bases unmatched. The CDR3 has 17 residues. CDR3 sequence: CASSPRSRQGTNYGYTF. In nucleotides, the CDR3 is TGTGCCAGCTCACCACGTTCTAGACAGGGGACTAACTATGGCTACACCTTC.